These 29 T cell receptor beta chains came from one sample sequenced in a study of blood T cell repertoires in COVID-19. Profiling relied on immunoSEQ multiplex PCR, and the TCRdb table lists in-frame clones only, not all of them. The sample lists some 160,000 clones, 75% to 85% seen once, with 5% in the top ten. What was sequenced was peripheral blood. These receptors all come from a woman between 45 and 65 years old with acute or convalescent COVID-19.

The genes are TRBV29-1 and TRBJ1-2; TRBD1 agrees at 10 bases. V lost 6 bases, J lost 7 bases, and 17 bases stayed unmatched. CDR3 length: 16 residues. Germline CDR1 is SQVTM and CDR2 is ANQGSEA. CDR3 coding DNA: TGCAGCGTAATACCGAAGGCCGGGACAGGGGTTGCTGGCTACACCTTC. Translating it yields CSVIPKAGTGVAGYTF.

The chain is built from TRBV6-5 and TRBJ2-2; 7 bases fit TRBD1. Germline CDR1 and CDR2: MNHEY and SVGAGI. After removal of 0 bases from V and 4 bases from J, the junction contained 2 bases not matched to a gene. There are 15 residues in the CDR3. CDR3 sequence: CASSYSTGPTGELFF. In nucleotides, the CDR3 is TGTGCCAGCAGTTACTCGACAGGGCCCACCGGGGAGCTGTTTTTT.

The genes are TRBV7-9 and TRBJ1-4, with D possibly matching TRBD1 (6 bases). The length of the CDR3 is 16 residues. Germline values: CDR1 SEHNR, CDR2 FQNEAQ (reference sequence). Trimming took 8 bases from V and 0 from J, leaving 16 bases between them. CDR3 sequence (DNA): TGTGCCAGCCAACCGACAGGTCTCGCAACTAATGAAAAACTGTTTTTT. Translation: CASQPTGLATNEKLFF.

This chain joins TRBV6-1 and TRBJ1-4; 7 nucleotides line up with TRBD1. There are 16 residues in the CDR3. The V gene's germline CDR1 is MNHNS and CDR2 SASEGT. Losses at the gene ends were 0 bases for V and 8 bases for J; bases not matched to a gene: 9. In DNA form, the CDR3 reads TGTGCCAGCAGTGAAGCAGATCAGGGGGTTGGAGAAAAACTGTTTTTT. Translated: CASSEADQGVGEKLFF.

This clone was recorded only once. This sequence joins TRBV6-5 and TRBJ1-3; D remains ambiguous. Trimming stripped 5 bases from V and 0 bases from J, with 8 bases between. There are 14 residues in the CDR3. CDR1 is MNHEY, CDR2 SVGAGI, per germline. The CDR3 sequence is CASSRTASGNTIYF. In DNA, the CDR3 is TGTGCCAGCAGTCGGACTGCCTCTGGAAACACCATATATTTT.

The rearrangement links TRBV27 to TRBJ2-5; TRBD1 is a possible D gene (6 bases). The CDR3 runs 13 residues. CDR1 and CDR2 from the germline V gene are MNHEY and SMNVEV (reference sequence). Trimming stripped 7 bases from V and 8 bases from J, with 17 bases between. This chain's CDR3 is CASKEQGLETQYF. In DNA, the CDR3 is TGTGCCAGCAAAGAACAGGGTCTCGAAACCCAGTACTTC.

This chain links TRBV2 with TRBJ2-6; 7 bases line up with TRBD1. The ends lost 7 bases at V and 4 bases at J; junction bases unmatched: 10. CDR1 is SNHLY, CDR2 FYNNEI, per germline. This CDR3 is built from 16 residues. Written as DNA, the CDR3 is TGTGCCAGCATCCAAGGTACAGGGGTCGGGGCCAACGTCCTGACTTTC. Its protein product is CASIQGTGVGANVLTF.

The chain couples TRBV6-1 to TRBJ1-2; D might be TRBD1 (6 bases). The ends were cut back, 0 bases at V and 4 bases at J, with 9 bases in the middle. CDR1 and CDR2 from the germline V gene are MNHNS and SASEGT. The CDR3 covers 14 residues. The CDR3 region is CASSEANRVYGYTF. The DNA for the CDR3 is TGTGCCAGCAGTGAAGCCAACAGGGTCTATGGCTACACCTTC.

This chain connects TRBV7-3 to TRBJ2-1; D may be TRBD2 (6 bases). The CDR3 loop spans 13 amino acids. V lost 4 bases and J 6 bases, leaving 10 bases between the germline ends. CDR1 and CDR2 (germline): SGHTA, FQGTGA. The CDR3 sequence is CASSSIGGNEQFF. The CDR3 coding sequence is TGTGCCAGCAGCTCCATCGGGGGCAATGAGCAGTTCTTC.

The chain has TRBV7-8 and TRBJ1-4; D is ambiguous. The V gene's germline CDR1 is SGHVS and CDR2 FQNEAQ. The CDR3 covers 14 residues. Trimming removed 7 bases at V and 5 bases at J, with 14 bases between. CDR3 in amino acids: CASTRQASNEKLFF. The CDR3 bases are TGTGCCAGCACAAGGCAGGCCTCAAATGAAAAACTGTTTTTT.

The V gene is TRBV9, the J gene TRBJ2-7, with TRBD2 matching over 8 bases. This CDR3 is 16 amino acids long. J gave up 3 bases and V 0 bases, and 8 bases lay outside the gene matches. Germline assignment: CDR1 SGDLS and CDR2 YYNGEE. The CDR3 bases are TGTGCCAGCAGCGTAGCAGAGGGACTAGGGTACTACGAGCAGTACTTC. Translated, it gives CASSVAEGLGYYEQYF.

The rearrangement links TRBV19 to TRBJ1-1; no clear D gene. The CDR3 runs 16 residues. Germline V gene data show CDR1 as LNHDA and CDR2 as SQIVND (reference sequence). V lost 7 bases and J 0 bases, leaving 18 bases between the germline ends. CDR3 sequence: CASTLTGGNMNTEAFF. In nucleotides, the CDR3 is TGTGCCAGTACCCTGACTGGTGGAAATATGAACACTGAAGCTTTCTTT. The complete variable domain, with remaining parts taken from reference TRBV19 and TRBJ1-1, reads DGGITQSPKYLFRKEGQNVTLSCEQNLNHDAMYWYRQDPGQGLRLIYYSQIVNDFQKGDIAEGYSVSREKKESFPLTVTSAQKNPTAFYLCASTLTGGNMNTEAFFGQGTRLTVV.

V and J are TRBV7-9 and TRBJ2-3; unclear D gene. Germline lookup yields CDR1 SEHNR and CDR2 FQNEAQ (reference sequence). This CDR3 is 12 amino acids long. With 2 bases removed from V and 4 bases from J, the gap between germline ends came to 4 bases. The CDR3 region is CASSLSADTQYF. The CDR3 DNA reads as TGTGCCAGCAGCTTATCGGCAGATACGCAGTATTTT.

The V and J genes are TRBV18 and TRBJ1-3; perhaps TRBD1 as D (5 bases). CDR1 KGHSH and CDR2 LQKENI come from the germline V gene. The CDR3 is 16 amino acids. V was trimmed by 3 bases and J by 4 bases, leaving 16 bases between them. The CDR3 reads CASSPQDTAGGNTIYF. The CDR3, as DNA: TGTGCCAGCTCACCCCAGGACACGGCGGGAGGAAACACCATATATTTT.

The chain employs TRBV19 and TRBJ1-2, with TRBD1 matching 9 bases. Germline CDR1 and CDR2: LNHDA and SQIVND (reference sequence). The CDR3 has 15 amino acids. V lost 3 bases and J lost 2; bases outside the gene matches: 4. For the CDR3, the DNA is TGTGCCAGTAGTATCGCGGGACAGGGCAACTATGGCTACACCTTC. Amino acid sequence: CASSIAGQGNYGYTF.

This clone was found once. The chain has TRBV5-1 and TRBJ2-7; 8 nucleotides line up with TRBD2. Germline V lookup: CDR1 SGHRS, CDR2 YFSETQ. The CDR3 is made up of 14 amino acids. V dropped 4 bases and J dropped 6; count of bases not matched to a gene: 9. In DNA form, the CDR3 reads TGCGCCAGCAGCATGACGGGGGGGCCCGGCGAGCAGTACTTC. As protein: CASSMTGGPGEQYF.

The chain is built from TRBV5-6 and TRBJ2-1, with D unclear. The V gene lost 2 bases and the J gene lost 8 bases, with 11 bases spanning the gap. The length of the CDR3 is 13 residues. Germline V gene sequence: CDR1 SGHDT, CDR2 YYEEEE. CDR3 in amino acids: CASSLSFVDEQFF. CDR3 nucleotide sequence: TGTGCCAGCAGCTTATCCTTCGTCGATGAGCAGTTCTTC.

DNA of the CDR3: TGTGCCAGCAGCGGACAGGGTAATGAAAAACTGTTTTTT. Translation: CASSGQGNEKLFF. The rearrangement uses TRBV6-5 and TRBJ1-4; TRBD1 aligns across 8 bases. The germline gives CDR1 MNHEY, CDR2 SVGAGI. This CDR3 comprises 13 residues. V dropped 6 bases and J dropped 4; count of bases not matched to a gene: 1.

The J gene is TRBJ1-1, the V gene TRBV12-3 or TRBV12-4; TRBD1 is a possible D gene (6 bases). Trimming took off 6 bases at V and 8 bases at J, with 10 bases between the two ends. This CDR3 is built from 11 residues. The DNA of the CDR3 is TGTGCCAGCAGCCGACAGGCGGAAGCTTTCTTT. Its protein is CASSRQAEAFF.

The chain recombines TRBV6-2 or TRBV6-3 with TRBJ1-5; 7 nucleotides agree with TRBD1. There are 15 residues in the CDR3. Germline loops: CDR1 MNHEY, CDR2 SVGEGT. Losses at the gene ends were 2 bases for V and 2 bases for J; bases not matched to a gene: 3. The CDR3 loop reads CASSYRTGGNQPQHF. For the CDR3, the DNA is TGTGCCAGCAGTTACCGTACAGGGGGCAATCAGCCCCAGCATTTT.

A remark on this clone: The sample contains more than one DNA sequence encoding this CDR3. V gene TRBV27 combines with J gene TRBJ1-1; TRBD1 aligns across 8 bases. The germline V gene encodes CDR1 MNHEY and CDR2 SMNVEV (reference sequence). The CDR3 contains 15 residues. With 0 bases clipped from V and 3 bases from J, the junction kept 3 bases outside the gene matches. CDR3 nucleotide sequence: TGTGCCAGCAGTTTATCGACAGGGGTTGACACTGAAGCTTTCTTT. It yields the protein CASSLSTGVDTEAFF.

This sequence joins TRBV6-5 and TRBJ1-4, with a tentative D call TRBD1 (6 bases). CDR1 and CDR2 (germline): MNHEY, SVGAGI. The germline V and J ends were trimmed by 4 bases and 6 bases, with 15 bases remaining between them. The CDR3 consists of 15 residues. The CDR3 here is CASSFSSAGDEKLFF. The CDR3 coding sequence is TGTGCCAGCAGTTTTTCGTCCGCAGGGGATGAAAAACTGTTTTTT.

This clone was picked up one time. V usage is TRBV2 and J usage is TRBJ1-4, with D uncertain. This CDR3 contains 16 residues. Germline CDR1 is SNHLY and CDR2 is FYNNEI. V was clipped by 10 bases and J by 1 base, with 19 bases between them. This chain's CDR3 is CATRGRAEVTNEKLFF. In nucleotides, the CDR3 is TGTGCCACCCGGGGAAGGGCAGAGGTAACTAATGAAAAACTGTTTTTT.

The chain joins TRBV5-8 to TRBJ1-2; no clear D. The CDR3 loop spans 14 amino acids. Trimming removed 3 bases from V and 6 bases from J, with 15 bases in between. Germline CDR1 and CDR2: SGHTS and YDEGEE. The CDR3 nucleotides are TGTGCCAGCAGCTACACCCTCAGTCCCCATGGCTACACCTTC. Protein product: CASSYTLSPHGYTF.

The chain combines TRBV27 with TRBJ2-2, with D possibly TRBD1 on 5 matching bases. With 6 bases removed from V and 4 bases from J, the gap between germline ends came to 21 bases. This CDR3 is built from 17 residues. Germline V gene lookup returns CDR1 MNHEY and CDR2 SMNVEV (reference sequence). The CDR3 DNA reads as TGTGCCAGCAGGGTCCCCTCAAAGGGGTTGGGCACCGGGGAGCTGTTTTTT. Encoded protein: CASRVPSKGLGTGELFF.

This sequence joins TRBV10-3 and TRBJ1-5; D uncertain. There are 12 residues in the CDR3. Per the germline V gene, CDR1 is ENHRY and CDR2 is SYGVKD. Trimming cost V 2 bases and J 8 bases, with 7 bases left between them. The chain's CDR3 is CAISEESEPQHF. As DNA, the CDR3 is TGTGCCATCAGTGAGGAGTCGGAGCCCCAGCATTTT.

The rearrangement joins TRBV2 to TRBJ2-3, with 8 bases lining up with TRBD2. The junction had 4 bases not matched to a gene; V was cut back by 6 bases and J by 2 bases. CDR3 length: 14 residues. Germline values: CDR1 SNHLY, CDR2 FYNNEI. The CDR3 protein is CASRRGANTDTQYF. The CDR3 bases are TGTGCCAGCAGGCGGGGGGCAAACACAGATACGCAGTATTTT.

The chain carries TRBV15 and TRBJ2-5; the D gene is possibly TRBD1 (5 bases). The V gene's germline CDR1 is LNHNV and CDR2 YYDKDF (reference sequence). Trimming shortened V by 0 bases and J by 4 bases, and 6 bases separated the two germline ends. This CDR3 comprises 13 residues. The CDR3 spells CATSRDQGETQYF. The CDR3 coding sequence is TGTGCCACCAGCAGAGATCAGGGAGAGACCCAGTACTTC.

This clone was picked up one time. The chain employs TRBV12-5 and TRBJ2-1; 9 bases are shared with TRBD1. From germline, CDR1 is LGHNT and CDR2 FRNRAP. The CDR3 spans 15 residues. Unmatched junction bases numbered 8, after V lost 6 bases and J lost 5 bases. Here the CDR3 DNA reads TGTGCTAGTGGCCACCCCGGGACAGGGAACAATGAGCAGTTCTTC. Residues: CASGHPGTGNNEQFF. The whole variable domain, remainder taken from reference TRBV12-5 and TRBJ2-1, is DARVTQTPRHKVTEMGQEVTMRCQPILGHNTVFWYRQTMMQGLELLAYFRNRAPLDDSGMPKDRFSAEMPDATLATLKIQPSEPRDSAVYFCASGHPGTGNNEQFFGPGTRLTVL.